Listed here is a single TCR beta chain. The sample has other DNA sequences that encode this CDR3 too. The data derive from a study of OX40 agonist ivuxolimab in advanced cancers. The CDR3 has 14 amino acids. The V gene lost 3 bases and the J gene lost 2 bases, with 8 bases spanning the gap. Per the germline V gene, CDR1 is SGHAT and CDR2 is FQNNGV. Data came from immunoSEQ multiplex PCR; TCRdb stores just in-frame clones and leaves some out. The sample consists of about 110,000 clones, roughly 90% of them appearing once. This TCR derives from an adult with an advanced solid tumor such as melanoma, head and neck, liver or kidney cancer. J is TRBJ2-1 and V is TRBV11-2, with D possibly matching TRBD2 (6 bases). The sample in question was CD4+ or CD8+ T cells sorted from blood, obtained in a trial of the OX40 agonist ivuxolimab. CDR3 in DNA: TGTGCCAGCAGCTTGACGGGGGCCTACAATGAGCAGTTCTTC. The encoded protein is CASSLTGAYNEQFF. The complete variable domain, with remaining parts taken from reference TRBV11-2 and TRBJ2-1, reads EAGVAQSPRYKIIEKRQSVAFWCNPISGHATLYWYQQILGQGPKLLIQFQNNGVVDDSQLPKDRFSAERLKGVDSTLKIQPAKLEDSAVYLCASSLTGAYNEQFFGPGTRLTVL.